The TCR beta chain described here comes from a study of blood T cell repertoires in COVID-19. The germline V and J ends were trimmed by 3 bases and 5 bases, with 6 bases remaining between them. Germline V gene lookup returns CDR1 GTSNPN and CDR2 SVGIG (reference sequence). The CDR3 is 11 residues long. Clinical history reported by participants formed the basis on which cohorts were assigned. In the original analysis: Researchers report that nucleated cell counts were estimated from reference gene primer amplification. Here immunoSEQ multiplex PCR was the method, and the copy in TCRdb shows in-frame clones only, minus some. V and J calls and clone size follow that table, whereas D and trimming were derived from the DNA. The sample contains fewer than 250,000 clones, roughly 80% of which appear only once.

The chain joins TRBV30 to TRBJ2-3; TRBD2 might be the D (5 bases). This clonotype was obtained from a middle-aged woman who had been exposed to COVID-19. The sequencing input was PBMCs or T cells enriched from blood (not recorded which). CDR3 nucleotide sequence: TGTGCCTGGAGGGGAGAAGATACGCAGTATTTT. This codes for CAWRGEDTQYF.